This entry lists 30 T cell receptor beta chains sequenced from one sample in a study of cytomegalovirus exposure and HLA in healthy donors (dated by TCRdb to 2016 to 2017). Libraries were made using the immunoSEQ multiplex PCR assay. The multiplex PCR relied on a mix of 60 forward primers for TCR Vbeta segments and 13 reverse primers for TCR Jbeta segments. Entries here come from immuneACCESS through TCRdb and include only in-frame sequences with V and J called. Some clones fail to appear in such tables; in the studies checked, an unresolved V gene covers under half of the shortfall, and the cause of the remainder is unknown. The sample includes tens of thousands of clones, with about 73% observed a single time. The top ten clones comprise approximately 19% of the sample. What was sequenced was PBMCs. Every receptor here comes from a woman aged 60-70 years in good health and CMV-seropositive.

V usage is TRBV7-9 and J usage is TRBJ1-4; D is uncertain. The CDR3 is 15 amino acids. From germline, CDR1 is SEHNR and CDR2 FQNEAQ (reference sequence). Deletions cut 5 bases from V and 0 bases from J, with 10 bases between. CDR3 sequence reads: CASSRWESTNEKLFF. Here the CDR3 DNA reads TGTGCCAGCAGCCGATGGGAGTCAACTAATGAAAAACTGTTTTTT. The variable domain in full, completed from reference TRBV7-9 and TRBJ1-4, reads DTGVSQNPRHKITKRGQNVTFRCDPISEHNRLYWYRQTLGQGPEFLTYFQNEAQLEKSRLLSDRFSAERPKGSFSTLEIQRTEQGDSAMYLCASSRWESTNEKLFFGSGTQLSVL.

The chain combines TRBV7-2 with TRBJ2-1; D remains ambiguous. Germline CDR1 and CDR2: SGHTA and FQGNSA. The CDR3 sequence is 14 residues long. V was cut by 5 bases and J by 6 bases, with 14 bases left in between. The CDR3 region is CASSLGEVGNEQFF. The CDR3 DNA is TGTGCCAGCAGCCTAGGAGAGGTCGGCAATGAGCAGTTCTTC. Full variable domain (remainder filled in from reference TRBV7-2 and TRBJ2-1): GAGVSQSPSNKVTEKGKDVELRCDPISGHTALYWYRQSLGQGLEFLIYFQGNSAPDKSGLPSDRFSAERTGGSVSTLTIQRTQQEDSAVYLCASSLGEVGNEQFFGPGTRLTVL.

V usage is TRBV7-9 and J usage is TRBJ2-1, with 10 positions matching TRBD2. The CDR3 spans 17 residues. Trimming at V came to 4 bases and at J to 5 bases, leaving 11 bases not matched to a gene. Germline values: CDR1 SEHNR, CDR2 FQNEAQ (reference sequence). The CDR3 nucleotides are TGTGCCAGCAGCTCCGGTGTTCTAGCGGGGGCGGACAATGAGCAGTTCTTC. This codes for CASSSGVLAGADNEQFF.

The chain links TRBV5-1 to TRBJ2-3; TRBD1 matches 7 bases. V was pared by 4 bases and J by 2 bases, with 4 bases of the junction left unmatched. Germline lookup yields CDR1 SGHRS and CDR2 YFSETQ. CDR3 length: 14 amino acids. DNA for the CDR3: TGCGCCAGCAGCCAGGGGACAGCCACAGATACGCAGTATTTT. This codes for CASSQGTATDTQYF.

This clone occurred a few times. The rearrangement uses TRBV7-2 and TRBJ1-2; 7 bases fit TRBD1. The CDR3 contains 15 residues. Unmatched junction bases numbered 14, after V lost 5 bases and J lost 8 bases. Germline V gives CDR1 SGHTA, CDR2 FQGNSA. In DNA, the CDR3 is TGTGCCAGCAGCCCGGGGGTGGGTCAAGGGGGCGGCTACACCTTC. Encoded protein: CASSPGVGQGGGYTF.

This chain joins TRBV18 and TRBJ2-2, with 10 positions matching TRBD1. Losses at the gene ends were 8 bases for V and 5 bases for J; bases not matched to a gene: 11. Per germline, CDR1 KGHSH and CDR2 LQKENI. This CDR3 has 16 residues. DNA for the CDR3: TGTGCCAGCAGAAGTCCGGGACAGGGGAATACCGGGGAGCTGTTTTTT. This sequence encodes CASRSPGQGNTGELFF. Complete variable domain (other parts from reference TRBV18 and TRBJ2-2): NAGVMQNPRHLVRRRGQEARLRCSPMKGHSHVYWYRQLPEEGLKFMVYLQKENIIDESGMPKERFSAEFPKEGPSILRIQQVVRGDSAAYFCASRSPGQGNTGELFFGEGSRLTVL.

J is TRBJ2-1 and V is TRBV27; D is ambiguous. In germline, CDR1 is MNHEY, CDR2 SMNVEV (reference sequence). The CDR3 has 15 residues. Trimming cost V 2 bases and J 1 base, with 9 bases left between them. The CDR3 DNA follows: TGTGCCAGCAGTTTAGGGCTAATTTCCTACAATGAGCAGTTCTTC. Translated: CASSLGLISYNEQFF.

The V gene is TRBV5-5, the J gene TRBJ2-7, with D possibly matching TRBD2 (5 bases). CDR1 is SGHKS and CDR2 is YYEKEE in the germline V gene (reference sequence). V lost 0 bases to trimming and J lost 12 bases, with 22 bases between them. This CDR3 is 15 amino acids long. The CDR3: CASSLEWGGGPALYF. DNA for the CDR3: TGTGCCAGCAGCTTGGAGTGGGGTGGAGGCCCGGCTCTGTACTTC.

J is TRBJ1-4 and V is TRBV5-1; D perhaps matches TRBD1 (5 bases). This CDR3 is 14 amino acids long. Per germline, CDR1 SGHRS and CDR2 YFSETQ. V was pared by 0 bases and J by 5 bases, with 8 bases between. In DNA form, the CDR3 reads TGCGCCAGCAGCTTGGCCGGGGGGAATGAAAAACTGTTTTTT. Protein: CASSLAGGNEKLFF.

The DNA for the CDR3 is TGCGCCAGCAGCCAAGAGAACGGGGGGTTCTATAATTCACCCCTCCACTTT. This codes for CASSQENGGFYNSPLHF. The rearrangement joins TRBV4-3 to TRBJ1-6; a possible D gene is TRBD1 (5 bases). CDR1 is LGHNA and CDR2 is YSLEER in the germline V gene. V dropped 0 bases and J dropped 3 bases, with 12 bases sitting between them. The CDR3 runs 17 residues.

The genes are TRBV27 and TRBJ2-2; possible D gene TRBD1, 6 bases. V shed 3 bases and J shed 3 bases, with 23 bases lying between them. The germline CDR1 and CDR2 sequences are MNHEY and SMNVEV (reference sequence). The CDR3 is made up of 19 amino acids. DNA of the CDR3: TGTGCCAGCAGTTTGAGGGGGTTCCAGCTTAGAGGGGACACCGGGGAGCTGTTTTTT. This gives the protein CASSLRGFQLRGDTGELFF.

The rearrangement links TRBV10-2 to TRBJ1-2; D unclear. Trimming removed 1 base from V and 6 bases from J, with 12 bases in between. This CDR3 contains 14 residues. Per the germline V gene, CDR1 is WSHSY and CDR2 is SAAADI. As DNA, the CDR3 is TGCGCCAGCAGTGAGTATTTCCTCGGGAATGGCTACACCTTC. This gives the protein CASSEYFLGNGYTF.

The chain carries TRBV7-2 and TRBJ2-3, with 7 bases aligning to TRBD2. This CDR3 spans 15 amino acids. Germline assignment: CDR1 SGHTA and CDR2 FQGNSA. J was trimmed by 3 bases and V by 5 bases; bases with no gene match: 8. CDR3 sequence reads: CASSPWGGGTDTQYF. Written as DNA, the CDR3 is TGTGCCAGCAGCCCTTGGGGGGGTGGGACAGATACGCAGTATTTT.

The V and J genes are TRBV6-1 and TRBJ1-1; no reliable D call. This CDR3 has 14 amino acids. V was cut by 7 bases and J by 7 bases, with 19 bases left in between. In germline, CDR1 is MNHNS, CDR2 SASEGT. As DNA, the CDR3 is TGTGCCAGCACCCCCCAGACCGTGGCAGGTGAAGCTTTCTTT. Translated: CASTPQTVAGEAFF.

The rearrangement joins TRBV18 to TRBJ1-5, with 9 bases aligning to TRBD1. V lost 3 bases and J lost 1; bases outside the gene matches: 4. This CDR3 region has 16 residues. The germline V gene encodes CDR1 KGHSH and CDR2 LQKENI. Here the CDR3 reads CASSPGQGISNQPQHF. CDR3 DNA sequence: TGTGCCAGCTCACCCGGACAGGGGATAAGCAATCAGCCCCAGCATTTT.

This clone was seen a handful of times. The chain couples TRBV2 to TRBJ2-5, with 7 bases lining up with TRBD2. The CDR3 sequence is 13 residues long. Germline loops: CDR1 SNHLY, CDR2 FYNNEI. The J segment lost 5 bases and the V segment lost 4 bases, leaving 4 bases of the junction unmatched. The CDR3 loop reads CASSARESETQYF. The CDR3 DNA is TGTGCCAGCAGTGCGCGGGAGAGTGAGACCCAGTACTTC.

There are a few counts of this clone. CDR3 region: CASGLPPSGQGLLSSYEQYF. The CDR3 nucleotides read TGTGCTAGTGGTTTGCCCCCATCAGGACAGGGACTCTTAAGCTCCTACGAGCAGTACTTC. The gene calls are TRBV12-5 and TRBJ2-7, with 8 bases matching TRBD1. The CDR3 loop spans 20 amino acids. With 2 bases clipped from V and 0 bases from J, the junction kept 18 bases outside the gene matches. Germline V gives CDR1 LGHNT, CDR2 FRNRAP.

This clone appeared a single time. The J gene is TRBJ1-2, the V gene TRBV27; D gene ambiguous. Trimming cost V 3 bases and J 8 bases, with 13 bases left between them. CDR1 MNHEY and CDR2 SMNVEV come from the germline V gene (reference sequence). There are 13 residues in the CDR3. In DNA, the CDR3 is TGTGCCAGCAGTTTGCGGGGAACAAAGGGCTACACCTTC. It is translated as CASSLRGTKGYTF.

The sample holds a few counts of this clone. This rearrangement joins TRBV10-3 to TRBJ1-6; D is perhaps TRBD1 (6 bases). Germline values: CDR1 ENHRY, CDR2 SYGVKD. V lost 3 bases to trimming and J lost 10 bases, with 13 bases between them. This CDR3 is built from 14 residues. CDR3 in DNA: TGTGCCATCAGTGAATCCAGGGGAGAATCACCCCTCCACTTT. Its translation: CAISESRGESPLHF.

This clone is labeled medium-sized. The V and J genes are TRBV2 and TRBJ1-1, with unresolved D. Trimming took 5 bases from V and 7 from J, leaving 5 bases between them. This CDR3 contains 10 residues. Per the germline V gene, CDR1 is SNHLY and CDR2 is FYNNEI. The CDR3 is CASSLGEAFF. The CDR3 DNA follows: TGTGCCAGCAGTCTCGGTGAAGCTTTCTTT.

The rearrangement uses TRBV29-1 and TRBJ2-7, with 10 nucleotides matching TRBD2. V gave up 7 bases and J gave up 4 bases; unmatched junction bases: 4. The CDR3 totals 12 residues. Germline V lookup: CDR1 SQVTM, CDR2 ANQGSEA. CDR3 sequence (DNA): TGCAGCGCTAGCGGGGGAGCGTACGAGCAGTACTTC. Translating gives CSASGGAYEQYF.

This clone was detected a few times. The chain has TRBV19 and TRBJ1-2, with D possibly being TRBD1 (6 bases). Germline V gene sequence: CDR1 LNHDA, CDR2 SQIVND (reference sequence). CDR3 length equals 15 residues. The germline V and J ends were trimmed by 4 bases and 4 bases, with 16 bases remaining between them. The CDR3: CASSTGASAAYGYTF. In nucleotides, the CDR3 is TGTGCCAGTAGTACAGGGGCTTCGGCTGCCTATGGCTACACCTTC.

The V and J genes are TRBV7-2 and TRBJ2-3, with a possible D match to TRBD1 (6 bases). The CDR3 covers 16 residues. In germline, CDR1 is SGHTA, CDR2 FQGNSA. V was pared by 1 base and J by 5 bases, with 16 bases between. CDR3 DNA sequence: TGTGCCAGCAGCTTAGAAAGGGCAGGGGCTGGAGATACGCAGTATTTT. Protein: CASSLERAGAGDTQYF.

This clone appeared a few times. Within the sample, other DNA sequences also encode this same CDR3. The J gene is TRBJ1-3, the V gene TRBV5-1; 8 positions agree with TRBD1. The V gene end was trimmed by 0 bases and the J gene end by 2 bases; junction bases not matched to a gene: 1. Germline V gene sequence: CDR1 SGHRS, CDR2 YFSETQ. This CDR3 is built from 15 residues. The CDR3, as DNA: TGCGCCAGCAGCTTGGCAGGGGGCACTGGAAACACCATATATTTT. Amino acid sequence: CASSLAGGTGNTIYF.

V and J are TRBV6-1 and TRBJ2-7; TRBD2 is a possible D gene (5 bases). Germline values: CDR1 MNHNS, CDR2 SASEGT. The CDR3 runs to 11 residues. Trimming left V 8 bases short and J 3 bases short, with 8 bases between. CDR3 DNA: TGTGCCAGCGGGGAGTTCTACGAGCAGTACTTC. Protein: CASGEFYEQYF.

This chain links TRBV9 with TRBJ1-6; TRBD1 matches 9 bases. This CDR3 contains 14 residues. Germline V lookup: CDR1 SGDLS, CDR2 YYNGEE. Trimming at V came to 4 bases and at J to 8 bases, leaving 4 bases not matched to a gene. CDR3 sequence (DNA): TGTGCCAGCAGCACGGGACAGGGAGATTCACCCCTCCACTTT. Translated, it gives CASSTGQGDSPLHF.

This chain connects TRBV4-3 to TRBJ1-2; D is perhaps TRBD1 (5 bases). Trimming took off 3 bases at V and 4 bases at J, with 12 bases between the two ends. This CDR3 comprises 14 residues. Germline values: CDR1 LGHNA, CDR2 YSLEER. The CDR3 DNA is TGCGCCAGCAGCCAGCAGTGGGGGGGCTATGGCTACACCTTC. Its protein product is CASSQQWGGYGYTF.

The rearrangement uses TRBV19 and TRBJ2-6, with D perhaps matching TRBD2 (5 bases). The CDR3 is 19 residues long. V lost 4 bases to trimming and J lost 0 bases, with 19 bases between them. Per germline, CDR1 LNHDA and CDR2 SQIVND (reference sequence). CDR3 protein: CASSNPAGSRISGANVLTF. For the CDR3, the DNA is TGTGCCAGTAGTAACCCCGCGGGCAGTAGAATCTCTGGGGCCAACGTCCTGACTTTC. Supplemented by reference TRBV19 and TRBJ2-6, the full variable domain reads DGGITQSPKYLFRKEGQNVTLSCEQNLNHDAMYWYRQDPGQGLRLIYYSQIVNDFQKGDIAEGYSVSREKKESFPLTVTSAQKNPTAFYLCASSNPAGSRISGANVLTFGAGSRLTVL.

The table lists this clone with a few counts. J is TRBJ1-2 and V is TRBV21-1. TRBV21-1 is listed as a pseudogene. The CDR3 has 13 amino acids. CDR3 protein: CASSKRVDYGYTF. The DNA of the CDR3 is TGTGCCAGCAGCAAACGGGTTGACTATGGCTACACCTTC.

The chain carries TRBV6-6 and TRBJ1-1; D is perhaps TRBD1 (6 bases). Germline values: CDR1 MNHNY, CDR2 SVGAGI (reference sequence). V was shortened by 8 bases and J by 7 bases, with 20 bases between the two germline ends. This CDR3 is 14 amino acids long. CDR3 protein: CASQKGGAYLEAFF. CDR3 DNA sequence: TGTGCCAGCCAAAAGGGGGGGGCTTACCTTGAAGCTTTCTTT.